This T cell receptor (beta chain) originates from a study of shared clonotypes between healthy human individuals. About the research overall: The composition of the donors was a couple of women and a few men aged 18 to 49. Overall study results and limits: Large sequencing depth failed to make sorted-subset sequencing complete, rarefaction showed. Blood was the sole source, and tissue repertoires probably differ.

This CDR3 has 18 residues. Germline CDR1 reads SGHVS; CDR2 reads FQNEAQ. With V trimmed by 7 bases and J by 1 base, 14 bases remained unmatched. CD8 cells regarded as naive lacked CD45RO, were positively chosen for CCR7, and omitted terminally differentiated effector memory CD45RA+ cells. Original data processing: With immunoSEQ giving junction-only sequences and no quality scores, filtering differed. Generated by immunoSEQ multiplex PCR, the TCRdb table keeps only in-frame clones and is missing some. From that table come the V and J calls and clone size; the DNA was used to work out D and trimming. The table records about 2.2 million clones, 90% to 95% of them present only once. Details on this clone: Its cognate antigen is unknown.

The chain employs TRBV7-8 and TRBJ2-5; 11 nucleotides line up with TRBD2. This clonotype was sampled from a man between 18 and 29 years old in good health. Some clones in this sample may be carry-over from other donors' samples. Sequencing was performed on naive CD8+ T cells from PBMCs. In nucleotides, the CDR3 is TGTGCCAGCAACCTAACTCCGGGACTAGCGGACCTCCAAGAGACCCAGTACTTC. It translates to CASNLTPGLADLQETQYF.